This T cell receptor beta chain was identified in a study of type 1 regulatory T cells. The germline gives CDR1 SEHNR, CDR2 FQNEAQ (reference sequence). Trimming cost V 5 bases and J 4 bases, with 15 bases left between them. The CDR3 consists of 15 residues. TCRdb itself ran the reads through MiXCR, one entry per CDR3 protein. The table shows about 65,000 distinct CDR3 sequences, with roughly half occurring only once. In its sample, this clonotype was seen many times. Its antigen remains unknown. The TCR comes from a human donor in good health. Input material: cultured non-Tr1 T cells, either the whole culture or a sorted T cell fraction (not recorded which). The rearrangement joins TRBV7-9 to TRBJ1-5, with D unclear. The CDR3 bases are TGTGCCAGCAGCGTAGGAGACACCACAAATCAGCCCCAGCATTTT. Protein product: CASSVGDTTNQPQHF.